This T cell receptor (beta chain) comes out of a study of shared clonotypes between healthy human individuals. An even split of each subset's genomic DNA across several immunoSEQ plates was performed. The authors sequenced unsorted PBMC DNA on ten immunoSEQ deep assay plates. Profiling relied on immunoSEQ multiplex PCR, and the TCRdb table lists in-frame clones only, not all of them. Of some 450,000 clones detected, 60% to 80% appear once; the ten largest clones hold 12%. A note on this clone: The sample holds other DNA sequences that translate to the same CDR3.

Unsorted samples, those not sorted, used 84 million or so PBMCs for genomic DNA. There are 14 residues in the CDR3. Germline CDR1 reads SGHRS; CDR2 reads YFSETQ. V was clipped by 0 bases and J by 6 bases; unmatched bases: 5. The specimen was PBMCs. The sequence came from a woman in her thirties or forties in good health. Some clones in this sample may be carry-over from other donors' samples. This chain joins TRBV5-1 and TRBJ2-7; 8 bases map to TRBD1. CDR3 sequence: CASSLADRVGEQYF. In nucleotides, the CDR3 is TGCGCCAGCAGCTTGGCGGACAGGGTGGGCGAGCAGTACTTC.